This TCR beta chain was retrieved from a study of CD8 T cell repertoires and HIV-1 epitope variants. The length of the CDR3 is 13 residues. After removal of 6 bases from V and 5 bases from J, the junction contained 5 bases not matched to a gene. CDR1 SGHRS and CDR2 YFSETQ come from the germline V gene. Regarding this clone: What it binds is not known.

This table comes from immunoSEQ multiplex PCR, and its TCRdb copy is limited to in-frame clones, with some not included. The sample has 6,000 or so clones; around two thirds are singletons. This TCR was recovered from a male donor with HIV. The sequenced material came from cultured CD8+ T cells derived from PBMCs. The chain is built from TRBV5-1 and TRBJ2-5, with 9 bases identical to TRBD1. The CDR3 region has the DNA TGCGCCAGCACCGACAGGGGGGGGGAGACCCAGTACTTC. Amino acid sequence: CASTDRGGETQYF.